The rows below give T cell receptor beta chains drawn from one sample of a study of blood T cell repertoires in COVID-19. Sequenced by immunoSEQ multiplex PCR; TCRdb stores in-frame clones only, minus some. The data show fewer than 300,000 clones, with over 75% seen just once and 10% to 15% held by the top ten. Sequenced material: peripheral blood. All receptors come from a human donor in a cohort sampled during active COVID-19. Both conserved end residues are part of each CDR3. D genes are given only for firm matches. The size of a clone is reported for some rows only, either as once, few or many, or as a class for expanded clones.

V	size	J	D	DNA	CDR3
TRBV7-9	-	TRBJ1-2	-	TGTGCCAGCAGCTTACAGGGACAAAACTATGGCTACACCTTC	CASSLQGQNYGYTF
TRBV7-3	-	TRBJ2-3	-	TGTGCCAGCAGCCCCGGGAGAAGCACAGATACGCAGTATTTT	CASSPGRSTDTQYF
TRBV6-6	-	TRBJ1-2	TRBD1	TGTGCCAGCAGGACGACAGGGGGCGCGTATGGCTACACCTTC	CASRTTGGAYGYTF
TRBV29-1	-	TRBJ2-5	TRBD1	TGCAGCGTCACCACGACAGGGCTGGTTGGTGAGACCCAGTACTTC	CSVTTTGLVGETQYF
TRBV6-5	once	TRBJ2-5	-	TGTGCCAGCAGTTACCTAGGACAAGAGACCCAGTACTTC	CASSYLGQETQYF
TRBV2	-	TRBJ2-7	TRBD2	TGTGCCAGCAGGGACGGGAGGTTCAACGAGCAGTACTTC	CASRDGRFNEQYF
TRBV5-1	-	TRBJ2-7	TRBD2	TGCGCCAGCAGCTTGGGTGCTAGCGGGAGGGTTGCCGAGCAGTACTTC	CASSLGASGRVAEQYF
TRBV6-1	-	TRBJ2-2	-	TGTGCCAGCAGTGAAAGAACAGGGTTCGGGGAGCTGTTTTTT	CASSERTGFGELFF
TRBV7-2	-	TRBJ2-7	-	TGTGCCAGCAGCCCGCCGGGTGCCTCTCGCTACGAGCAGTACTTC	CASSPPGASRYEQYF
TRBV7-2	-	TRBJ2-1	-	TGTGCCAGCAGCTTAGGCTGGACTGACTACAATGAGCAGTTCTTC	CASSLGWTDYNEQFF
TRBV11-2	-	TRBJ2-6	-	TGTGCCAGCAGCTCCCTTTCTGGGGCCAACGTCCTGACTTTC	CASSSLSGANVLTF
TRBV29-1	-	TRBJ2-7	-	TGCAGCGTCGACCGGGACAACTCCTACGAGCAGTACTTC	CSVDRDNSYEQYF
TRBV7-9	-	TRBJ2-1	-	TGTGCCAGCAGCCCCTTCACGAGGGCGGGCTCCTACAATGAGCAGTTCTTC	CASSPFTRAGSYNEQFF